This is a list of T cell receptor beta chains from one sample in a study of T-cell memory formation after mild COVID-19. TCRdb processed the 5' RACE reads anew with MiXCR; each CDR3 protein has one entry. The repertoire holds hundreds of thousands of distinct CDR3 sequences, with roughly 13% as singletons. Sample: PBMCs or a T cell subset sorted from them (not recorded which). The receptors were gathered from a man between 18 and 35 years old who had mild COVID-19 (a few samples of this study predate the infection). Cell type and time point are not known. Both conserved end residues are part of each CDR3. Each record gives: J gene, clone size, V gene, D gene, CDR3 protein, CDR3 DNA. D genes are given only for firm matches. Clone size is stated in some rows and not others, as once, few, many or a class when expanded.

>TRBJ2-1|many|TRBV7-9|-
CASSSPFVGDPYNEQFF
TGTGCCAGCAGCTCCCCTTTCGTAGGGGATCCCTACAATGAGCAGTTCTTC
>TRBJ2-3|-|TRBV12-3/TRBV12-4|-
CASSFLVGHGTDTQYF
TGTGCCAGCAGTTTCCTAGTAGGACACGGCACAGATACGCAGTATTTT
>TRBJ1-1|few|TRBV5-4|-
CASSLTTNTEAFF
TGTGCCAGCAGCTTGACCACGAACACTGAAGCTTTCTTT
>TRBJ2-3|-|TRBV28|-
CASSPGDTSSDTQYF
TGTGCCAGCAGTCCCGGGGATACTAGTTCAGATACGCAGTATTTT
>TRBJ2-1|few|TRBV28|TRBD2
CASSDPGAGGYNEQFF
TGTGCCAGCAGTGATCCTGGTGCGGGGGGGTACAATGAGCAGTTCTTC
>TRBJ2-2|-|TRBV20-1|-
CSASDTANTGELFF
TGCAGTGCTAGCGACACCGCGAACACCGGGGAGCTGTTTTTT
>TRBJ1-5|many|TRBV7-9|-
CASSLWGNQPQHF
TGTGCCAGCAGCTTATGGGGCAATCAGCCCCAGCATTTT
>TRBJ2-5|few|TRBV6-2/TRBV6-3|-
CASSRQTIPETQYF
TGTGCCAGCAGCCGACAGACCATCCCGGAGACCCAGTACTTC
>TRBJ2-5|few|TRBV4-3|TRBD1
CASSQGTGGGETQYF
TGCGCCAGCAGCCAGGGGACAGGGGGCGGAGAGACCCAGTACTTC
>TRBJ2-3|-|TRBV7-9|-
CASSDWGVEDTQYF
TGTGCCAGCAGCGACTGGGGTGTAGAAGATACGCAGTATTTT
>TRBJ1-5|-|TRBV24-1|TRBD1
CATSDSRTGVYSNQPQHF
TGTGCCACCAGTGACTCCCGGACAGGGGTGTATAGCAATCAGCCCCAGCATTTT
>TRBJ1-1|-|TRBV6-6|TRBD1
CASSYSSWTGNTEAFF
TGTGCCAGCAGTTACTCGAGTTGGACAGGGAACACTGAAGCTTTCTTT
>TRBJ2-7|few|TRBV12-3/TRBV12-4|TRBD1
CASSPPPGTGTEQYF
TGTGCCAGCAGCCCACCACCCGGGACAGGGACAGAGCAGTACTTC
>TRBJ2-1|few|TRBV7-2|TRBD1
CASRITGTDYNEQFF
TGTGCCAGCAGAATAACCGGGACAGATTACAATGAGCAGTTCTTC
>TRBJ1-1|few|TRBV10-3|-
CAISEGRAEAFF
TGTGCCATCAGTGAGGGACGGGCTGAAGCTTTCTTT
>TRBJ1-1|many|TRBV6-5|-
CASYTGTVNTEAFF
TGTGCCAGCTACACCGGGACGGTGAACACTGAAGCTTTCTTT
>TRBJ1-1|-|TRBV7-2|-
CASSLSIMKAEAFF
TGTGCCAGCAGCTTATCGATCATGAAGGCTGAAGCTTTCTTT
>TRBJ1-1|few|TRBV3-1|-
CASSGTRGVNTEAFF
TGTGCCAGCAGCGGAACCAGGGGAGTGAACACTGAAGCTTTCTTT
>TRBJ2-1|-|TRBV28|-
CASSPQDIAGQFF
TGTGCCAGCAGTCCCCAGGACATTGCTGGGCAGTTCTTC
>TRBJ2-1|-|TRBV20-1|-
CSARSPQGGSYNEQFF
TGCAGTGCTAGATCCCCACAGGGAGGCTCCTACAATGAGCAGTTCTTC
>TRBJ2-1|-|TRBV4-1|-
CASSQGRGFSYNEQFF
TGCGCCAGCAGCCAAGGACGGGGGTTCTCCTACAATGAGCAGTTCTTC
>TRBJ2-1|many|TRBV4-3|TRBD1
CASSQGQGAYNEQFF
TGCGCCAGCAGCCAAGGACAGGGTGCTTACAATGAGCAGTTCTTC
>TRBJ1-2|-|TRBV7-2|TRBD1
CASSPGGWYGYTF
TGTGCCAGCAGCCCAGGGGGTTGGTATGGCTACACCTTC
>TRBJ2-6|-|TRBV7-9|-
CASSDAAYSGANVLTF
TGTGCCAGCAGCGATGCAGCTTACTCTGGGGCCAACGTCCTGACTTTC
>TRBJ1-5|-|TRBV5-1|TRBD1
CASSVQGVGQPQHF
TGCGCCAGCAGCGTACAGGGGGTCGGTCAGCCCCAGCATTTT
>TRBJ2-1|-|TRBV24-1|-
CATSDPIGGSKQFF
TGTGCCACCAGTGATCCTATAGGGGGGAGTAAGCAGTTCTTC
>TRBJ1-5|many|TRBV6-5|-
CASSYGPPSLEPQHF
TGTGCCAGCAGTTACGGGCCCCCTAGCCTCGAGCCCCAGCATTTT